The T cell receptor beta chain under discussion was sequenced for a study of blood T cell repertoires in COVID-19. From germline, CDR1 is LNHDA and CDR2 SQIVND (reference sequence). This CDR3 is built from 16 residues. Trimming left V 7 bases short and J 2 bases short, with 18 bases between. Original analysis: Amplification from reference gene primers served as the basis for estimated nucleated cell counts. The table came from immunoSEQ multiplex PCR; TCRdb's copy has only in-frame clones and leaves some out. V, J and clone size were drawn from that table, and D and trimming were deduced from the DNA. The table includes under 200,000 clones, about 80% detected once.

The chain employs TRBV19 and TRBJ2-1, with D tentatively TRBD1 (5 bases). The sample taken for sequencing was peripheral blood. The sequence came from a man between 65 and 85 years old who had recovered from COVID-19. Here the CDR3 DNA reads TGTGCCAGTAACGCCAGGTGGGGCGCGACCTACAATGAGCAGTTCTTC. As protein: CASNARWGATYNEQFF.